This entry describes one T cell receptor beta chain. As yet, its antigen is unknown. Trimming took off 5 bases at V and 1 base at J, with 9 bases between the two ends. The CDR3 contains 14 residues. The germline CDR1 and CDR2 sequences are SGHVS and FQNEAQ. The sample originates from a study of beta chain features in type 1 diabetes. Overall study results and limits: Patients' naive, central memory and regulatory TCRB repertoires appeared more alike than those of healthy donors. All four CD4+ subsets of Type 1 diabetes patients contained TCRB CDR3s that were moderately but significantly shorter.

The authors reverse transcribed all of the isolated RNA, so sequencing captured expressed TCRB transcripts. Only in-frame clones appear in the TCRdb table, and some are missing; sequencing was by immunoSEQ multiplex PCR. The table records 60,000 or so clones, 40% to 65% of them present only once. The rearrangement links TRBV7-8 to TRBJ1-5, with a weak D call TRBD1 (5 bases). Material: Tregs from blood. This TCR derives from a woman aged 40 to 50 with type 1 diabetes. The CDR3 nucleotides are TGTGCCAGCAGCCCTAGACAGAGCAATCAGCCCCAGCATTTT. Encoded protein: CASSPRQSNQPQHF.